This TCR beta chain was obtained from a study of shared clonotypes between healthy human individuals. This CDR3 contains 14 residues. V was clipped by 5 bases and J by 1 base, with 11 bases between them. Germline CDR1 is SEHNR and CDR2 is FQNEAQ (reference sequence). Profiled with immunoSEQ multiplex PCR; TCRdb holds only in-frame clones, not every one. The sample lists about 1.5 million clones; 95% to 99% were seen once. The clonotype was recovered from a man in his thirties or forties in good health. This chain connects TRBV7-9 to TRBJ1-1; D gene uncertain. Sequenced input: naive CD4+ T cells sorted from blood. Subset: CD45RA+ positively selected. The CDR3 nucleotides read TGTGCCAGCAGCCGCGAGCGGGAGAACACTGAAGCTTTCTTT. It translates to CASSRERENTEAFF.